The 27 T cell receptor beta chains presented below share a single source sample, sequenced in a study of T cell responses to AZD1222 COVID-19 vaccine. Sequencing used immunoSEQ multiplex PCR; TCRdb keeps in-frame clones, though not all of them. This sample has roughly 100,000 clones, with 80% to 90% found just once. Sequenced material: peripheral blood, taken on day 0 of AZD1222 vaccination. The receptors originated from an adult in good health.

The chain recombines TRBV6-2 or TRBV6-3 with TRBJ2-1; a weak D match, TRBD2 (5 bases). Germline V gives CDR1 MNHEY, CDR2 SVGEGT. The CDR3 has 15 residues. Trimming removed 0 bases at V and 6 bases at J, with 12 bases between. The CDR3 loop is CASSYSRESRNEQFF. Here the CDR3 DNA reads TGTGCCAGCAGTTACTCGAGGGAGAGTCGCAATGAGCAGTTCTTC.

The chain has TRBV5-1 and TRBJ1-6; D is undetermined. V was pared by 0 bases and J by 9 bases, with 10 bases between. From germline, CDR1 is SGHRS and CDR2 YFSETQ. CDR3 size: 14 residues. The CDR3 sequence is CASSLGQESSPLHF. In DNA, the CDR3 is TGCGCCAGCAGCTTGGGGCAGGAAAGTTCACCCCTCCACTTT.

V usage is TRBV5-6 and J usage is TRBJ1-5, with 9 bases identical to TRBD1. From germline, CDR1 is SGHDT and CDR2 YYEEEE. V was pared by 2 bases and J by 4 bases, with 1 base of the junction left unmatched. The CDR3 length is 14 residues. In DNA, the CDR3 is TGTGCCAGCAGCTTTGGACAGGGGAATCAGCCCCAGCATTTT. Protein: CASSFGQGNQPQHF.

This chain joins TRBV10-3 and TRBJ2-1; maybe TRBD2 (7 bases). The CDR3 runs to 11 residues. The V end was cut by 11 bases, the J end by 6 bases, with 11 bases between. CDR1 is ENHRY and CDR2 is SYGVKD in the germline V gene. The CDR3 protein is CAGGGANEQFF. As DNA, the CDR3 is TGTGCCGGGGGGGGCGCCAATGAGCAGTTCTTC.

Here the CDR3 DNA reads TGTGCCACCCGCGAGACAGGGGGACCCTACGAGCAGTACTTC. It translates to CATRETGGPYEQYF. The chain couples TRBV21-1 to TRBJ2-7; TRBD1 was called by the table and not checked on the DNA. TRBV21-1 is labeled a pseudogene. This CDR3 spans 14 amino acids.

This clone has a handful of counts. This same CDR3 is encoded by further DNA sequences in the sample. The rearrangement joins TRBV3-1 (or the pseudogene TRBV3-2) to TRBJ1-1; the D is unclear. V lost 1 base and J lost 4, with 7 bases in between. Germline-derived CDR1 and CDR2 are LGHDT and YNNKEL (reference sequence). The CDR3 has 13 residues. CDR3 region: CASSQGPSTEAFF. The CDR3 DNA sequence: TGTGCCAGCAGCCAAGGACCTAGCACTGAAGCTTTCTTT.

The table lists this clone with a count of one. The same CDR3 is also encoded by other DNA sequences in this sample. This rearrangement joins TRBV18 to TRBJ2-7; D uncertain. Germline V gene data show CDR1 as KGHSH and CDR2 as LQKENI. The CDR3 contains 12 residues. The V and J ends lost 1 base and 5 bases respectively, with 6 bases between them. The CDR3 sequence: CASSPRGNEQYF. In DNA, the CDR3 is TGTGCCAGCTCACCACGCGGCAACGAGCAGTACTTC.

The gene calls are TRBV18 and TRBJ1-4; 9 nucleotides align to TRBD1. V was clipped by 6 bases and J by 7 bases; unmatched bases: 6. CDR1 is KGHSH and CDR2 is LQKENI in the germline V gene. The CDR3 consists of 14 residues. The CDR3 here is CASSPGTGSEKLFF. CDR3 in DNA: TGTGCCAGCTCGCCCGGGACAGGGAGTGAAAAACTGTTTTTT. Combining the CDR3 with reference TRBV18 and TRBJ1-4 gives the whole variable domain NAGVMQNPRHLVRRRGQEARLRCSPMKGHSHVYWYRQLPEEGLKFMVYLQKENIIDESGMPKERFSAEFPKEGPSILRIQQVVRGDSAAYFCASSPGTGSEKLFFGSGTQLSVL.

In this sample, this clone turned up once. The CDR3 coding sequence is TGTGCCAGCTCACCTGCACAGGGGAATCAGCCCCAGCATTTT. Its protein product is CASSPAQGNQPQHF. The chain carries TRBV18 and TRBJ1-5; 7 bases match TRBD1. The germline gives CDR1 KGHSH, CDR2 LQKENI. With V trimmed by 3 bases and J by 4 bases, 3 bases remained unmatched. This CDR3 region has 14 residues. Full variable domain (missing parts from reference TRBV18 and TRBJ1-5): NAGVMQNPRHLVRRRGQEARLRCSPMKGHSHVYWYRQLPEEGLKFMVYLQKENIIDESGMPKERFSAEFPKEGPSILRIQQVVRGDSAAYFCASSPAQGNQPQHFGDGTRLSIL.

In this sample, this clone turned up a few times. The J gene is TRBJ1-2, the V gene TRBV3-1 (or the pseudogene TRBV3-2); 11 nucleotides agree with TRBD1. This CDR3 has 15 amino acids. V was pared by 1 base and J by 4 bases, with 2 bases of the junction left unmatched. From germline, CDR1 is LGHDT and CDR2 YNNKEL (reference sequence). This CDR3 reads CASSQGGQGVYGYTF. In DNA form, the CDR3 reads TGTGCCAGCAGCCAAGGGGGACAGGGGGTCTATGGCTACACCTTC.

J is TRBJ1-4 and V is TRBV27; TRBD1 might be the D (5 bases). CDR1 is MNHEY and CDR2 is SMNVEV in the germline V gene (reference sequence). The V and J ends lost 8 bases and 8 bases respectively, with 12 bases between them. This CDR3 comprises 12 residues. The CDR3 loop is CASGDRREKLFF. The CDR3 bases are TGTGCCAGCGGGGACCGGAGAGAAAAACTGTTTTTT.

The chain combines TRBV11-2 with TRBJ2-5, with 9 nucleotides matching TRBD1. This CDR3 spans 14 amino acids. Trimming took 5 bases from V and 5 from J; bases not matched to a gene: 6. The germline gives CDR1 SGHAT, CDR2 FQNNGV. The CDR3 nucleotides read TGTGCCAGCAGCCTGACAGGGGGTGGGGAGACCCAGTACTTC. It is translated as CASSLTGGGETQYF.

The chain has TRBV11-2 and TRBJ1-5; D ambiguous. Trimming pared 5 bases from V and 1 base from J, leaving 12 bases between. From germline, CDR1 is SGHAT and CDR2 FQNNGV. The CDR3 runs 15 residues. The CDR3 region has the DNA TGTGCCAGCAGCGATCTCGACGGGAGCAATCAGCCCCAGCATTTT. Translated, it gives CASSDLDGSNQPQHF. Full variable domain (missing parts from reference TRBV11-2 and TRBJ1-5): EAGVAQSPRYKIIEKRQSVAFWCNPISGHATLYWYQQILGQGPKLLIQFQNNGVVDDSQLPKDRFSAERLKGVDSTLKIQPAKLEDSAVYLCASSDLDGSNQPQHFGDGTRLSIL.

The chain recombines TRBV6-2 or TRBV6-3 with TRBJ1-2; TRBD1 matches 10 bases. There are 13 residues in the CDR3. Germline assignment: CDR1 MNHEY and CDR2 SVGEGT. V lost 7 bases to trimming and J lost 7 bases; unmatched junction nucleotides: 6. The CDR3 DNA follows: TGTGCCAGCACCCCGGGACAGGGGATTGGCTACACCTTC. Its protein is CASTPGQGIGYTF.

This clone came up once. This chain connects TRBV3-1 (or the pseudogene TRBV3-2) to TRBJ2-1; possibly TRBD2 for D (6 bases). Between the trimmed V and J ends, which lost 0 bases and 6 bases, there was a span of 21 bases. The CDR3 runs 18 residues. Per the germline V gene, CDR1 is LGHDT and CDR2 is YNNKEL (reference sequence). In nucleotides, the CDR3 is TGTGCCAGCAGCCAAGAGGGGATGCGGGGTCTGCTCATCAATGAGCAGTTCTTC. It translates to CASSQEGMRGLLINEQFF.

The rearrangement joins TRBV23-1 to TRBJ2-7; a possible D gene is TRBD2 (6 bases). TRBV23-1 is an open reading frame whose function is uncertain. The CDR3 is 16 amino acids. V dropped 0 bases and J dropped 8 bases, with 20 bases sitting between them. CDR3 sequence: CASSQSNFLRGSKQYF. The DNA of the CDR3 is TGCGCCAGCAGTCAATCGAACTTCCTTCGGGGGTCGAAGCAGTACTTC.

The chain joins TRBV25-1 to TRBJ1-6; tentative D call: TRBD1 (6 bases). The germline gives CDR1 MGHDK, CDR2 SYGVNS. This CDR3 has 16 amino acids. Deletions cut 3 bases from V and 7 bases from J, with 16 bases between. The CDR3 spells CASSDPTGRRNSPLHF. CDR3 bases: TGTGCCAGCAGTGACCCGACAGGTCGTCGGAATTCACCCCTCCACTTT.

The V gene is TRBV5-1, the J gene TRBJ1-2; 7 nucleotides match TRBD1. The junction had 7 bases not matched to a gene; V was cut back by 6 bases and J by 5 bases. The CDR3 extends over 13 amino acids. Per germline, CDR1 SGHRS and CDR2 YFSETQ. In DNA, the CDR3 is TGCGCCAGCACCCCCGGACAGGCTTATGGCTACACCTTC. Protein product: CASTPGQAYGYTF.

The chain has TRBV5-1 and TRBJ1-1, with D unclear. Trimming removed 0 bases at V and 7 bases at J, with 7 bases between. The CDR3 extends over 12 amino acids. The germline gives CDR1 SGHRS, CDR2 YFSETQ. The CDR3 region is CASSLALGEAFF. As DNA, the CDR3 is TGCGCCAGCAGCTTGGCCTTAGGTGAAGCTTTCTTT. Based on the CDR3 plus reference TRBV5-1 and TRBJ1-1, the full variable domain is KAGVTQTPRYLIKTRGQQVTLSCSPISGHRSVSWYQQTPGQGLQFLFEYFSETQRNKGNFPGRFSGRQFSNSRSEMNVSTLELGDSALYLCASSLALGEAFFGQGTRLTVV.

V is TRBV27 and J is TRBJ2-2; D uncertain. The V gene's germline CDR1 is MNHEY and CDR2 SMNVEV (reference sequence). The CDR3 consists of 16 residues. Trimming shortened V by 2 bases and J by 0 bases, and 10 bases separated the two germline ends. This CDR3 is CASSLGYSTNTGELFF. The CDR3 bases are TGTGCCAGCAGTTTAGGTTACAGCACGAACACCGGGGAGCTGTTTTTT.

This sequence joins TRBV5-1 and TRBJ1-3; a possible D gene is TRBD1 (6 bases). This CDR3 is built from 14 residues. Germline-derived CDR1 and CDR2 are SGHRS and YFSETQ. The V end was cut by 4 bases, the J end by 0 bases, with 8 bases between. The CDR3 loop is CASSMDSSGNTIYF. The CDR3, as DNA: TGCGCCAGCAGCATGGACAGCTCTGGAAACACCATATATTTT.

The V gene is TRBV6-2 or TRBV6-3, the J gene TRBJ2-3; 8 nucleotides match TRBD2. Unmatched junction bases numbered 12, after V lost 6 bases and J lost 4 bases. Germline loops: CDR1 MNHEY, CDR2 SVGEGT. The CDR3 spans 16 residues. The CDR3 DNA follows: TGTGCCAGCAGCTCCCCAGCCAGCGGGAGCCCAGATACGCAGTATTTT. Its translation: CASSSPASGSPDTQYF.

This rearrangement joins TRBV7-8 to TRBJ1-6, with D possibly matching TRBD1 (5 bases). V shed 6 bases and J shed 8 bases, with 17 bases lying between them. The CDR3 length is 15 residues. Germline V gene sequence: CDR1 SGHVS, CDR2 FQNEAQ. The CDR3 spells CASRSRDFIDSPLHF. The CDR3 bases are TGTGCCAGCAGGTCCAGGGATTTTATAGATTCACCCCTCCACTTT.

The rearrangement uses TRBV29-1 and TRBJ1-1; D might be TRBD1 (6 bases). Per germline, CDR1 SQVTM and CDR2 ANQGSEA. Trimming shortened V by 4 bases and J by 1 base, and 7 bases separated the two germline ends. This CDR3 is 12 amino acids long. CDR3 coding DNA: TGCAGCGTTGGGGGGCAGAACACTGAAGCTTTCTTT. It is translated as CSVGGQNTEAFF.

V usage is TRBV7-9 and J usage is TRBJ1-5; 12 bases fit TRBD1. Germline-derived CDR1 and CDR2 are SEHNR and FQNEAQ (reference sequence). After removal of 3 bases from V and 2 bases from J, the junction contained 11 bases not matched to a gene. The CDR3 loop spans 19 amino acids. The CDR3: CASSLQGQGAGRGNQPQHF. The CDR3 coding sequence is TGTGCCAGCAGCTTGCAGGGACAGGGGGCCGGTAGGGGCAATCAGCCCCAGCATTTT. Full variable domain (outside the CDR3, taken from reference TRBV7-9 and TRBJ1-5): DTGVSQNPRHKITKRGQNVTFRCDPISEHNRLYWYRQTLGQGPEFLTYFQNEAQLEKSRLLSDRFSAERPKGSFSTLEIQRTEQGDSAMYLCASSLQGQGAGRGNQPQHFGDGTRLSIL.

The genes are TRBV7-2 and TRBJ1-3; TRBD1 matches 7 bases. The J segment lost 4 bases and the V segment lost 3 bases, leaving 6 bases of the junction unmatched. Germline loops: CDR1 SGHTA, CDR2 FQGNSA. There are 15 residues in the CDR3. CDR3 sequence (DNA): TGTGCCAGCAGCTTGGGACAGAACAGAGGAAACACCATATATTTT. Translation gives CASSLGQNRGNTIYF.

This clone has only a few counts. The rearrangement joins TRBV28 to TRBJ1-2; unclear D gene. This CDR3 is 15 amino acids long. Trimming pared 6 bases from V and 4 bases from J, leaving 18 bases between. CDR1 is MDHEN and CDR2 is SYDVKM in the germline V gene. CDR3 in amino acids: CASRITPGVSYGYTF. As DNA, the CDR3 is TGTGCCAGCAGGATCACCCCCGGGGTCTCCTATGGCTACACCTTC.